This T cell receptor beta chain appears in the sequencing data of a study of beta chain features in type 1 diabetes. Study-level findings and limits: All four CD4+ subsets of Type 1 diabetes patients contained TCRB CDR3s that were moderately but significantly shorter.

The CDR3 has 15 residues. V lost 6 bases and J 3 bases, leaving 15 bases between the germline ends. Germline V gives CDR1 MNHEY, CDR2 SVGAGI. The whole isolated RNA underwent reverse transcription, so sequencing captured expressed TCRB transcripts. Each sample of naive, central memory or regulatory T cells had, on average, roughly 3.6 million reads. Assay used: immunoSEQ multiplex PCR; TCRdb lists only in-frame clones, some missing. The data contain over 600,000 clones, roughly 12% of them seen just once; the ten biggest clones take up over 0.1%. With regard to this clone: Its antigen is unidentified.

The V gene is TRBV6-5, the J gene TRBJ1-5; a possible D gene is TRBD1 (5 bases). The sequencing sample was made of naive CD4+ T cells from blood. This sequence was found in a man aged 30 to 39 with type 1 diabetes. CDR3 nucleotide sequence: TGTGCCAGCAGCCACGGGGGTTACCCCAATCAGCCCCAGCATTTT. Translating gives CASSHGGYPNQPQHF.